The rows below give T cell receptor beta chains drawn from one sample of a study of blood T cell repertoires in COVID-19. Produced via immunoSEQ multiplex PCR; TCRdb's table is partial and in-frame only. Here the sample spans over 200,000 clones, 70% to 90% being singletons. Specimen: peripheral blood. The receptors here all came from a woman between 70 and 85 years old with active or convalescent COVID-19. CDR3s include the opening cysteine and the closing phenylalanine or tryptophan. The order of the fields is CDR3 protein, J gene, V gene.

CDR3: CASSLGQLLYGYTF
J: TRBJ1-2
V: TRBV7-2

CDR3: CASSLGGENEQFF
J: TRBJ2-1
V: TRBV5-1

CDR3: CASSPPSGSISGGELFF
J: TRBJ2-2
V: TRBV18

CDR3: CSASLPGTDTQYF
J: TRBJ2-3
V: TRBV20-1

CDR3: CASSLDVMNTEAFF
J: TRBJ1-1
V: TRBV11-1

CDR3: CASSDVAGFYNEQFF
J: TRBJ2-1
V: TRBV10-1

CDR3: CASSPGTSGSGEQYF
J: TRBJ2-7
V: TRBV7-6

CDR3: CASRLQRLAGGPTEQYF
J: TRBJ2-7
V: TRBV2

CDR3: CASSRQQGPYEQYF
J: TRBJ2-7
V: TRBV27

CDR3: CAWSADSNQPQHF
J: TRBJ1-5
V: TRBV30

CDR3: CASSIMEASRGELFF
J: TRBJ2-2
V: TRBV19

CDR3: CASRVATNEKLFF
J: TRBJ1-4
V: TRBV25-1

CDR3: CASSMGGGRDQPQHF
J: TRBJ1-5
V: TRBV5-4

CDR3: CSVDTGATGELFF
J: TRBJ2-2
V: TRBV29-1

CDR3: CATSTGTGQYTDTQYF
J: TRBJ2-3
V: TRBV15

CDR3: CASSILGWSEKLFF
J: TRBJ1-4
V: TRBV19

CDR3: CASSLVVTSGGELFF
J: TRBJ2-2
V: TRBV7-9

CDR3: CATTEGQGNNEQFF
J: TRBJ2-1
V: TRBV25-1

CDR3: CATSDSRLAGASDTQYF
J: TRBJ2-3
V: TRBV24-1

CDR3: CAASGGPYNEQFF
J: TRBJ2-1
V: TRBV19

CDR3: CASSLGQGGTGELFF
J: TRBJ2-2
V: TRBV7-6

CDR3: CSGAGAGAGNEQFF
J: TRBJ2-1
V: TRBV29-1

CDR3: CASSYSGRSSGANVLTF
J: TRBJ2-6
V: TRBV6-2/TRBV6-3

CDR3: CASSASSGGSYEQYF
J: TRBJ2-7
V: TRBV9

CDR3: CASSLEQGGTEAFF
J: TRBJ1-1
V: TRBV7-9

CDR3: CASSFFGTYLMNTEAFF
J: TRBJ1-1
V: TRBV5-4

CDR3: CASSLNSGSGANVLTF
J: TRBJ2-6
V: TRBV7-3

CDR3: CASSQTGQTQGYTF
J: TRBJ1-2
V: TRBV7-9

CDR3: CAWRGTFNTIYF
J: TRBJ1-3
V: TRBV30

CDR3: CASSPGAHRETQYF
J: TRBJ2-5
V: TRBV18

CDR3: CASSFSTGHNTGELFF
J: TRBJ2-2
V: TRBV5-5

CDR3: CASKGTASTDTQYF
J: TRBJ2-3
V: TRBV9

CDR3: CASSAEGEFNQPQHF
J: TRBJ1-5
V: TRBV9